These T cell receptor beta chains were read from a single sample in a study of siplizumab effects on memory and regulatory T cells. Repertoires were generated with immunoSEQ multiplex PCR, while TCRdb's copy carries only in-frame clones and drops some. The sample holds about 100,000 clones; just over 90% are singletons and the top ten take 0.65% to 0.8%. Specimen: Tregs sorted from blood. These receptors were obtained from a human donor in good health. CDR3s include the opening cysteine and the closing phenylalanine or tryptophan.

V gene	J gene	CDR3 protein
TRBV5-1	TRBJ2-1	CASEYGTSGLNEQFF
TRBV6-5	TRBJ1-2	CASSYSYVWGQYGYTF
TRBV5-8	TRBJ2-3	CASSQRVGTDTQYF
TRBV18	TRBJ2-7	CASSHRDGTYEQYF
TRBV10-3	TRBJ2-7	CAISESSRHHEQYF
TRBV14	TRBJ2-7	CASSKRDLAYEQYF
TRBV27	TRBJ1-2	CASSWGQGFGYTF
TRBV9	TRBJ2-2	CASSVVRFPNTGELFF
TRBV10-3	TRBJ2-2	CAISDMVRMNTGELFF
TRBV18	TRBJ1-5	CASSPGTGFEQPQHF
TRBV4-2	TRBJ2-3	CASSLGSGSLTDTQYF
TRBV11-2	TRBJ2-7	CASSFAASSGEQYF
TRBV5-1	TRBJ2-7	CASSLGPSSTYEQYF
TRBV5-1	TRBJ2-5	CASSLGPQGEETQYF
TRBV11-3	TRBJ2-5	CASSSGTDQETQYF
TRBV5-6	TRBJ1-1	CASSLGSGEAFF
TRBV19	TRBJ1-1	CASSIGQGRGVNTEAFF
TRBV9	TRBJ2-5	CASSVGASGSLQETQYF
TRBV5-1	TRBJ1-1	CASSLLGPGTGSEAFF
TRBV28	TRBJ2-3	CASSLSYLATDTQYF